These T cell receptor beta chains were read from a single sample in a study of blood T cell repertoires in COVID-19. Only in-frame clones appear in the TCRdb table, and some are missing; sequencing was by immunoSEQ multiplex PCR. The table shows 100,000 to 150,000 clones, with 74% occurring only once. Sequences were obtained from peripheral blood. The receptors were sampled from an older man with COVID-19, enrolled during active disease. The CDR3 runs from the conserved cysteine through the conserved F or W. The size entry is marked missing in some rows and otherwise reads once, few, many or a size class.

v_gene	abundance	j_gene	CDR3aa
TRBV10-1	few	TRBJ1-4	CASSEPRAGEGSATNEKLFF
TRBV6-2/TRBV6-3	.	TRBJ2-7	CASSYFAGDSYEQYF
TRBV15	.	TRBJ2-3	CATSRGRGLAGGTQYF
TRBV7-2	.	TRBJ2-1	CASSLWLAVYNEQFF
TRBV14	.	TRBJ2-1	CASSQEGALAGNEQFF
TRBV9	.	TRBJ2-3	CASSSQRGLSTDTQYF
TRBV7-6	few	TRBJ2-3	CASSLDVGAGTDTQYF
TRBV6-5	once	TRBJ1-2	CASRGGQGNYGYTF
TRBV9	.	TRBJ2-2	CASSTTLFGKMNTGELFF
TRBV28	many	TRBJ2-1	CASSLGLAYSYNEQFF